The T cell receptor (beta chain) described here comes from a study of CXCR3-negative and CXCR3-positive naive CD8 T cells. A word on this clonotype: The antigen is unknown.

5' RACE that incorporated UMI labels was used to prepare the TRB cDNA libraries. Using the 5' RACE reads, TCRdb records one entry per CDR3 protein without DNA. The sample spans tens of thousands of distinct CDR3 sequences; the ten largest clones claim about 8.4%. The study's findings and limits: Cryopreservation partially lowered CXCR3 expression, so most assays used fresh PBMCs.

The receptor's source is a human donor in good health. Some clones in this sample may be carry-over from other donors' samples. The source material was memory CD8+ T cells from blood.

CDR3 residues: CATSRSNPVASTDTQYF. V gene TRBV15 combines with J gene TRBJ2-3. Germline CDR1 and CDR2: LNHNV and YYDKDF (reference sequence). This CDR3 region has 17 residues.